Included here is one T cell receptor (beta chain) sequence, with context. In germline, CDR1 is LNHDA, CDR2 SQIVND (reference sequence). The CDR3 contains 15 residues. The V gene end was trimmed by 4 bases and the J gene end by 2 bases; junction bases not matched to a gene: 7. The data are from a study of cytomegalovirus exposure and HLA in healthy donors. A multiplex PCR was run with 60 Vbeta primers and 13 Jbeta primers. Sequencing used immunoSEQ multiplex PCR; TCRdb keeps in-frame clones, though not all of them. The sample lists 200,000 to 250,000 clones; more than 60% were seen once. The V call is TRBV19, the J call TRBJ2-7, with 8 bases matching TRBD2. This receptor was taken from a woman aged 25 to 39 in good health and CMV-seronegative. The source material was PBMCs. The CDR3 region has the DNA TGTGCCAGTAGTACCGGACCAGCGGGAGCCTACGAGCAGTACTTC. It translates to CASSTGPAGAYEQYF.